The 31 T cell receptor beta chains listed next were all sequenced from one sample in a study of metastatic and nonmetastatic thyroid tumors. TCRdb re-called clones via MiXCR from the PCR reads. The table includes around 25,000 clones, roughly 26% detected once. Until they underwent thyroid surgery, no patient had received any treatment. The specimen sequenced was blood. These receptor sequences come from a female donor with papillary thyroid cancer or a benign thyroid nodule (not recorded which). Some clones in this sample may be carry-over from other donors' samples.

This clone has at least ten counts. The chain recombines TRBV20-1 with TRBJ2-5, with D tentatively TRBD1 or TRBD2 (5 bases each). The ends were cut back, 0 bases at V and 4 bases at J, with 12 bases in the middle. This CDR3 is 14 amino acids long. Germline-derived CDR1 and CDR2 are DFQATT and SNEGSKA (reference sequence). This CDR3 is CSAREEAGRETQYF. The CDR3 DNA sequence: TGCAGTGCTAGAGAGGAAGCAGGGAGAGAGACCCAGTACTTC.

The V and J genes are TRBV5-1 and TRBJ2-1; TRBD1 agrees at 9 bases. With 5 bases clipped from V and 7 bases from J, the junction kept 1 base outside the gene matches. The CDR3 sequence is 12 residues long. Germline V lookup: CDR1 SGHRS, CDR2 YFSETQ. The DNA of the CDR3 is TGCGCCAGCAGTGACAGGGGGAATGAGCAGTTCTTC. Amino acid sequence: CASSDRGNEQFF.

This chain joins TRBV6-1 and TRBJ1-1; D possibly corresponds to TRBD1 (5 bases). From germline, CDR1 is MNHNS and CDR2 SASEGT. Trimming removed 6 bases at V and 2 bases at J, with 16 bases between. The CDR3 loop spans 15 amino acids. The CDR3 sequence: CASRSPGRINTEAFF. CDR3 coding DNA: TGTGCCAGCAGGTCGCCGGGACGGATTAACACTGAAGCTTTCTTT.

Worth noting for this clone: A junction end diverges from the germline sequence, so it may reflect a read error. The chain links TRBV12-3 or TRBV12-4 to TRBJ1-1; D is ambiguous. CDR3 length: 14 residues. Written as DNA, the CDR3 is TGTGCCAGCATTTTACGAGGGTCGGGCACTGAAGCTTTCTTT. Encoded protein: CASILRGSGTEAFF.

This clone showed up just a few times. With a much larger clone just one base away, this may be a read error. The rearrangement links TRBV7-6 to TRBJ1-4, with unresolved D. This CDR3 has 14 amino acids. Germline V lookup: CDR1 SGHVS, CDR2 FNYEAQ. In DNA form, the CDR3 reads TGTGCCAGCAGCTCCCGGTACCGAGGAGAAAAGCTGTTTTTT. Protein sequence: CASSSRYRGEKLFF.

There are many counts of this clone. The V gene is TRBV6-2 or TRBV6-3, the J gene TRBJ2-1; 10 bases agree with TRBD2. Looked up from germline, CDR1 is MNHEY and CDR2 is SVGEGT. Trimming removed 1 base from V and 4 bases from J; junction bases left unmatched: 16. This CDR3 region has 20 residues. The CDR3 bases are TGTGCCAGCAGTTACTTTTTAGCGGGAGGACCAGCCGCCGTTTACAATGAGCAGTTCTTC. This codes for CASSYFLAGGPAAVYNEQFF.

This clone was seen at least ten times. The CDR3 is CASSFGRGMEAFF. The DNA of the CDR3 is TGTGCCAGCAGTTTCGGCAGGGGGATGGAAGCTTTCTTT. V usage is TRBV12-3 or TRBV12-4 and J usage is TRBJ1-1, with 7 bases lining up with TRBD1. This CDR3 is 13 amino acids long. The V and J ends lost 3 bases and 8 bases, in that order; junction bases with no gene match: 6.

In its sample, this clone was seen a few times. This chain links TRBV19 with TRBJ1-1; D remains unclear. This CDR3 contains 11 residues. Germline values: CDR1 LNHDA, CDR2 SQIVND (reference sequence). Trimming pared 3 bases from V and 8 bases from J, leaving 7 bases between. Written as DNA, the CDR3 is TGTGCCAGTAGTATGATGGGGGAAGCTTTCTTT. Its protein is CASSMMGEAFF.

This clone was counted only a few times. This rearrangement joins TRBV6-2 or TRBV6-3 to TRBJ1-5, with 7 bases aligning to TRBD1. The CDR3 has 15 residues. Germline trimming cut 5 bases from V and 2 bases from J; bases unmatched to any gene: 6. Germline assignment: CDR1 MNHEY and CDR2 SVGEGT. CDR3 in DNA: TGTGCCAGCAGTAAAACAGGGGTAGGCAATCAGCCCCAGCATTTT. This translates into CASSKTGVGNQPQHF.

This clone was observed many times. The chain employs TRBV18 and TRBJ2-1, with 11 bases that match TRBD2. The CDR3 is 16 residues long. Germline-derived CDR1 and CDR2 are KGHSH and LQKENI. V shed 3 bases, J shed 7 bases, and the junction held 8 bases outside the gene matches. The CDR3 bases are TGTGCCAGCTCACCCCGGGTAGCGGGAGGGCCGAATGAGCAGTTCTTC. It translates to CASSPRVAGGPNEQFF. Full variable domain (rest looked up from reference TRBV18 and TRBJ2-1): NAGVMQNPRHLVRRRGQEARLRCSPMKGHSHVYWYRQLPEEGLKFMVYLQKENIIDESGMPKERFSAEFPKEGPSILRIQQVVRGDSAAYFCASSPRVAGGPNEQFFGPGTRLTVL.

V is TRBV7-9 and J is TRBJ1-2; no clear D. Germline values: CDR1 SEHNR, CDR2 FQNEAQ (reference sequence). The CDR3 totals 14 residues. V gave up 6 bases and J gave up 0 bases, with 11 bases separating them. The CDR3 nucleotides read TGTGCCAGCAGATGGGGAGATACTAACTATGGCTACACCTTC. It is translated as CASRWGDTNYGYTF.

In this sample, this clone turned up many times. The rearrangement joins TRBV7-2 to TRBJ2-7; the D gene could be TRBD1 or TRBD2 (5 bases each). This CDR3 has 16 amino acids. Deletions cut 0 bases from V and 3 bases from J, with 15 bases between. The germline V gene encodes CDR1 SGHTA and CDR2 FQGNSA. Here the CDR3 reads CASSLAPGQGVYEQYF. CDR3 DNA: TGTGCCAGCAGCTTAGCGCCGGGGCAGGGAGTCTACGAGCAGTACTTC.

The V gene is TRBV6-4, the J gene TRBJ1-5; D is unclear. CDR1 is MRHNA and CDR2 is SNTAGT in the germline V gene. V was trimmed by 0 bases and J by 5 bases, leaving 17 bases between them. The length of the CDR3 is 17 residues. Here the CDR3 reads CASSDSPMPGTDQPQHF. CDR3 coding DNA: TGTGCCAGCAGTGACTCTCCGATGCCAGGAACGGATCAGCCCCAGCATTTT.

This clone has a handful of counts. CDR3 sequence reads: CASSFDVVDSEQYF. In DNA form, the CDR3 reads TGTGCCAGCAGCTTCGACGTAGTGGATTCCGAGCAGTACTTC. The V and J genes are TRBV7-8 and TRBJ2-7; D not resolved. The CDR3 contains 14 residues. CDR1 SGHVS and CDR2 FQNEAQ come from the germline V gene. The ends were cut back, 3 bases at V and 6 bases at J, with 15 bases in the middle.

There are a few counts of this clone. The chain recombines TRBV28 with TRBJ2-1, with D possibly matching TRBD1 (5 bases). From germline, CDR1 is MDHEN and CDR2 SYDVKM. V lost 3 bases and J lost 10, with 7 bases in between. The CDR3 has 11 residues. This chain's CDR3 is CASSLGREQFF. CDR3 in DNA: TGTGCCAGCAGTTTGGGGCGCGAGCAGTTCTTC.

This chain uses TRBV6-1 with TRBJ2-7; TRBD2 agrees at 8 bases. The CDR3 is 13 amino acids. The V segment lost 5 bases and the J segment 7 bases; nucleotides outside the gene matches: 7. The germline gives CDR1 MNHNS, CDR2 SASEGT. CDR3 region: CASSPGTRGEQYF. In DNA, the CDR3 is TGTGCCAGCAGTCCCGGGACTAGGGGTGAGCAGTACTTC.

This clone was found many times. Written as DNA, the CDR3 is TGCGCCAGCAGCTCAGGACTAGCGGCCTACAATGAGCAGTTCTTC. It is translated as CASSSGLAAYNEQFF. The chain combines TRBV5-1 with TRBJ2-1; the match to TRBD2 covers 10 bases. There are 15 residues in the CDR3. Germline-derived CDR1 and CDR2 are SGHRS and YFSETQ. Losses at the gene ends were 3 bases for V and 2 bases for J; bases not matched to a gene: 2.

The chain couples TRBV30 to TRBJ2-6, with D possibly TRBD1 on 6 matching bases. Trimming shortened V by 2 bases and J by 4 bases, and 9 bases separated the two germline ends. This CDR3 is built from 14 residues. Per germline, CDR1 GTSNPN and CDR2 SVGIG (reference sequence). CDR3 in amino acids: CAWSSGVGANVLTF. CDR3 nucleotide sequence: TGTGCCTGGAGTTCAGGGGTCGGGGCCAACGTCCTGACTTTC.

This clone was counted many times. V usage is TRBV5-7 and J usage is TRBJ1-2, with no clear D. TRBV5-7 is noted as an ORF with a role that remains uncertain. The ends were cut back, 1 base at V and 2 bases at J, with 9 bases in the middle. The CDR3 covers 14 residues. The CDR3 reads CASSLPPRNYGYTF. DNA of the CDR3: TGTGCCAGCAGCTTGCCCCCGAGAAACTATGGCTACACCTTC.

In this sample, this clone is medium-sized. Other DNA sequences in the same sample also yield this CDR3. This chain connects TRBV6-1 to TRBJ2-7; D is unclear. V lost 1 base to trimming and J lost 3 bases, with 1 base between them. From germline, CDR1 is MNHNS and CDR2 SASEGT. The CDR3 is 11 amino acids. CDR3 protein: CASSEGYEQYF. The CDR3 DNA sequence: TGTGCCAGCAGTGAAGGCTACGAGCAGTACTTC.

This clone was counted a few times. CDR3 sequence: CSASKDMAEQYF. The CDR3 bases are TGCAGTGCTAGCAAGGACATGGCCGAGCAGTACTTC. The V and J genes are TRBV20-1 and TRBJ2-7, with D possibly TRBD1 on 5 matching bases. V was shortened by 3 bases and J by 6 bases, with 12 bases between the two germline ends. Germline CDR1 is DFQATT and CDR2 is SNEGSKA (reference sequence). CDR3 size: 12 residues.

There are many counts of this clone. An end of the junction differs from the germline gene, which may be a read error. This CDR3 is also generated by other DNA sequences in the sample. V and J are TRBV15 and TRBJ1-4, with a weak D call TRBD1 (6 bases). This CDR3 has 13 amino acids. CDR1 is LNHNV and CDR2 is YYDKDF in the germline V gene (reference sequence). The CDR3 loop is CATSGGGGEKLFF. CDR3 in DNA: TGTGCCACCAGCGGGGGAGGGGGGGAAAAGCTGTTTTTT.

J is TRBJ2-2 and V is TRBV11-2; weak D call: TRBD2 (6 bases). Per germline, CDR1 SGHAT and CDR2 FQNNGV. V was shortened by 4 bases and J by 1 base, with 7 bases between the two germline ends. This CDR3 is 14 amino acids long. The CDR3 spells CASSYGGNTGELFF. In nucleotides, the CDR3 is TGTGCCAGCAGCTACGGGGGGAACACCGGGGAGCTGTTTTTT. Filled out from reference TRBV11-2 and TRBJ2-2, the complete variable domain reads EAGVAQSPRYKIIEKRQSVAFWCNPISGHATLYWYQQILGQGPKLLIQFQNNGVVDDSQLPKDRFSAERLKGVDSTLKIQPAKLEDSAVYLCASSYGGNTGELFFGEGSRLTVL.

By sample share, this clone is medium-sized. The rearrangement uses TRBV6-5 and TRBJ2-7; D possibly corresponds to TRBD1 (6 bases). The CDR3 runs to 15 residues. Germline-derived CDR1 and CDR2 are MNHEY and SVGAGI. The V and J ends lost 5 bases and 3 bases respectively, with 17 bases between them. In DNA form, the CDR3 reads TGTGCCAGCAGTACTCAGAGCTCGACAGGCTACGAGCAGTACGTC. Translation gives CASSTQSSTGYEQYV.

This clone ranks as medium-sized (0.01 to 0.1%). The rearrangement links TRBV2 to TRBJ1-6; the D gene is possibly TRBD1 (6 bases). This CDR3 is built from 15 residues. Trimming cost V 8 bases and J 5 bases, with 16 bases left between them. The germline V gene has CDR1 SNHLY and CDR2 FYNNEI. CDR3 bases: TGTGCCAGCGTGACACAGGGACGTGATAATTCACCCCTCCACTTT. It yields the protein CASVTQGRDNSPLHF.

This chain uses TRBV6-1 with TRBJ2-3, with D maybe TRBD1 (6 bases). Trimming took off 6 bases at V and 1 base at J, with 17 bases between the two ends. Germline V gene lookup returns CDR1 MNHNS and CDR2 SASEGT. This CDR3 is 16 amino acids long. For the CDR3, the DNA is TGTGCCAGCAGCCGGGACAAAAATTCGCGCACAGATACGCAGTATTTT. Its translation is CASSRDKNSRTDTQYF.

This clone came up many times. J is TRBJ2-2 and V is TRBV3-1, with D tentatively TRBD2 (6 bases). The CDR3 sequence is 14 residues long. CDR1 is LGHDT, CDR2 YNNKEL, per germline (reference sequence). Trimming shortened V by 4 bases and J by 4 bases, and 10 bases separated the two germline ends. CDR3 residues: CASSPVRGTGELFF. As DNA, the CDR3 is TGTGCCAGCAGCCCAGTGCGGGGCACCGGGGAGCTGTTTTTT.

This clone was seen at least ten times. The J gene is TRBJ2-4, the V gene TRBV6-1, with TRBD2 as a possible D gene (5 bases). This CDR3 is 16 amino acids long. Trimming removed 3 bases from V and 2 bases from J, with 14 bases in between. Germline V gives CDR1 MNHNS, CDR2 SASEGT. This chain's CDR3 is CASSERVWEPKNIQYF. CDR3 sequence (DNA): TGTGCCAGCAGTGAGAGGGTGTGGGAGCCCAAAAACATTCAGTACTTC.

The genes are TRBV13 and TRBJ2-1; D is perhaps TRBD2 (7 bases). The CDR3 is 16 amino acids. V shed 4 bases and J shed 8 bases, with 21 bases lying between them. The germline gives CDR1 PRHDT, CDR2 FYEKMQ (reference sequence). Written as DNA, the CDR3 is TGTGCCAGCAGCTCAGGGAGGGTAAGGGGGTTTGATGAGCAGTTCTTC. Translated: CASSSGRVRGFDEQFF.

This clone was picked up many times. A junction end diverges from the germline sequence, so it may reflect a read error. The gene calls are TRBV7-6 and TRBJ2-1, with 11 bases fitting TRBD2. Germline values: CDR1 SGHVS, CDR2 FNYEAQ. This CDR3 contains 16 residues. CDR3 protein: CASSARLAGTLSEQFF. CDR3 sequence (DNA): TGTGCTAGCAGCGCCCGACTAGCGGGGACCCTGAGTGAGCAGTTCTTC.

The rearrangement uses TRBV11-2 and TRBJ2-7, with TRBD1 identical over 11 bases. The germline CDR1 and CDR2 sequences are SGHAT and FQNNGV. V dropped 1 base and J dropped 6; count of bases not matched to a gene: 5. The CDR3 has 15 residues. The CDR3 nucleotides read TGTGCCAGCAGCTTAGCACGGACAGGGGGCCTCGAGCAGTACTTC. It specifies CASSLARTGGLEQYF.